This T cell receptor beta chain was documented in a study of long-term antiretroviral therapy in people with HIV. The study, taken as a whole, reports: No data were available on ART adherence, viral resistance or therapy changes. Pre-ART clonal expansion yielded clones that dominated the repertoire at all time points.

Concerning this clone: Its antigen is not identified.

Sequencing used immunoSEQ v3.0 at survey level. Clones were read by immunoSEQ multiplex PCR, and TCRdb kept only the in-frame ones, dropping some. The table lists 18,000 or so clones, 75% to 90% of them singletons. A minimum of one pre-ART and two post-ART PBMC samples existed for each donor. CDR1 is SGHVS and CDR2 is FQNEAQ in the germline V gene. V dropped 0 bases and J dropped 3; count of bases not matched to a gene: 11. The CDR3 loop spans 20 amino acids. This specimen consisted of unsorted PBMCs, obtained 4.2 years after starting antiretroviral therapy. The chain couples TRBV7-8 to TRBJ2-2; 12 positions match TRBD2. This TCR was recovered from a man between 45 and 60 years old with HIV. In DNA, the CDR3 is TGTGCCAGCAGCTTAGCGCGGACAGGGCGACTAGCGGGGGACACCGGGGAGCTGTTTTTT. As protein: CASSLARTGRLAGDTGELFF.